What follows describes a single T cell receptor beta chain. Sequence at one end of the junction differs from germline and may be a read error. Germline CDR1 reads SGHTA; CDR2 reads FQGNSA. This CDR3 has 14 residues. This sample is drawn from a study of T cells in Graves' hyperthyroidism and ophthalmopathy. Study details: At the time of initial diagnosis and before any treatment, peripheral blood was collected.

Clinical Activity Scores of at least 3, NOSPECS grades of at least 4 and durations under 3 months characterized ophthalmopathy patients. TCR beta CDR3 regions were amplified from RNA transcripts. The HTBI primer set drove a first-round RT-PCR of the TCR CDR3. TCRdb reanalysed the multiplex PCR reads using MiXCR and keeps one entry per CDR3 protein. The repertoire holds 450,000 to 650,000 distinct CDR3 sequences, with 12% to 15% as singletons. V usage is TRBV7-2 and J usage is TRBJ2-7; the match to TRBD1 covers 7 bases. The TCR sequence derives from a woman aged 18-29 years with Graves' ophthalmopathy. The source material was blood. DNA of the CDR3: TGCGCCAGCAGCCAGCCGGGACAGACCTACGAGCAGTACTTC. As protein: CASSQPGQTYEQYF.